The next 23 T cell receptor beta chains were all read from a single sample in a study of graft-versus-host responses after intestinal transplantation. Their target antigens are unknown. TCRdb's table, derived via immunoSEQ multiplex PCR, lists solely in-frame clones and lacks some. The table includes tens of thousands of clones, 91% detected once. The sequencing here drew on unstimulated CD8+ T cells sorted from spleen or lymph node cells, taken before intestinal transplant. The receptors originated from a human donor who received an intestinal transplant.

J is TRBJ1-2 and V is TRBV7-9; no definite D call. This CDR3 contains 14 residues. Trimming cost V 5 bases and J 5 bases, with 15 bases left between them. CDR1 and CDR2 (germline): SEHNR, FQNEAQ (reference sequence). CDR3 in DNA: TGTGCCAGCAGCCCTCGGGGAGGGAGGTATGGCTACACCTTC. It yields the protein CASSPRGGRYGYTF.

CDR3 loop: CASSLVGLAARWEQFF. The DNA of the CDR3 is TGTGCCAGCAGCTTAGTAGGACTAGCGGCCCGCTGGGAGCAGTTCTTC. V and J are TRBV7-9 and TRBJ2-1; 10 nucleotides line up with TRBD2. The germline gives CDR1 SEHNR, CDR2 FQNEAQ (reference sequence). CDR3 size: 16 residues. The V gene end was trimmed by 1 base and the J gene end by 10 bases; junction bases not matched to a gene: 10.

The CDR3 protein is CASSPLQEGHNEQFF. The CDR3, as DNA: TGTGCCAGCAGCCCCTTGCAGGAGGGTCACAATGAGCAGTTCTTC. This chain joins TRBV5-4 and TRBJ2-1; the D gene is possibly TRBD2 (6 bases). Trimming cost V 4 bases and J 5 bases, with 16 bases left between them. Germline CDR1 and CDR2: SGHNT and YYREEE (reference sequence). The CDR3 consists of 15 residues.

J is TRBJ1-6 and V is TRBV4-3, with unresolved D. The germline V gene encodes CDR1 LGHNA and CDR2 YSLEER. The CDR3 sequence is 15 residues long. V shed 4 bases and J shed 10 bases, with 17 bases lying between them. CDR3 nucleotide sequence: TGCGCCAGCAGCCTCCTGGGAGGTCCCCGGTCACCCCTCCACTTT. This encodes CASSLLGGPRSPLHF.

The rearrangement joins TRBV10-3 to TRBJ2-1; TRBD2 agrees at 9 bases. Trimming at V came to 0 bases and at J to 4 bases, leaving 13 bases not matched to a gene. The CDR3 runs 19 residues. CDR1 ENHRY and CDR2 SYGVKD come from the germline V gene. The DNA for the CDR3 is TGTGCCATCAGTGAGTCGTCGGGGGGCGGGAGGGTTTTATACAATGAGCAGTTCTTC. This codes for CAISESSGGGRVLYNEQFF.

The rearrangement uses TRBV7-9 and TRBJ1-5, with a possible D match to TRBD1 (5 bases). Per germline, CDR1 SEHNR and CDR2 FQNEAQ (reference sequence). The CDR3 length is 17 residues. The V and J ends lost 0 bases and 2 bases respectively, with 14 bases between them. The CDR3 DNA reads as TGTGCCAGCAGCTTAGCGCTTGGGGGGTCAGGCAATCAGCCCCAGCATTTT. Its translation: CASSLALGGSGNQPQHF.

This clone was recorded only once. This sequence joins TRBV19 and TRBJ1-2; no definite D call. This CDR3 is 14 amino acids long. The germline V gene encodes CDR1 LNHDA and CDR2 SQIVND (reference sequence). V was pared by 3 bases and J by 4 bases, with 12 bases between. In DNA form, the CDR3 reads TGTGCCAGTAGTATGATGACTGAGACCTATGGCTACACCTTC. Encoded protein: CASSMMTETYGYTF.

V is TRBV6-6 and J is TRBJ2-5, with a weak D call TRBD1 (5 bases). The germline V gene encodes CDR1 MNHNY and CDR2 SVGAGI (reference sequence). The V end lost 0 bases, the J end lost 8 bases, and 16 bases lay between the germline ends. This CDR3 spans 15 amino acids. The CDR3, as DNA: TGTGCCAGCAGTTACTCGATACAGGACGCCCCAACCCAGTACTTC. Translating it yields CASSYSIQDAPTQYF.

V gene TRBV27 combines with J gene TRBJ2-7; 9 nucleotides match TRBD2. The CDR3 covers 15 residues. With V trimmed by 3 bases and J by 6 bases, 9 bases remained unmatched. Germline loops: CDR1 MNHEY, CDR2 SMNVEV (reference sequence). The chain's CDR3 is CASSLWVSGSVEQYF. The CDR3 DNA follows: TGTGCCAGCAGTTTGTGGGTTAGCGGGAGTGTCGAGCAGTACTTC.

This clone was seen once. The chain has TRBV6-5 and TRBJ2-1; 8 positions match TRBD2. The CDR3 totals 16 residues. V was clipped by 2 bases and J by 0 bases; unmatched bases: 3. CDR1 is MNHEY and CDR2 is SVGAGI in the germline V gene. This chain's CDR3 is CASSYRSGSSYNEQFF. The CDR3 coding sequence is TGTGCCAGCAGTTACCGGAGCGGGAGCTCCTACAATGAGCAGTTCTTC.

This sequence joins TRBV10-3 and TRBJ2-2; 11 nucleotides align to TRBD1. V gave up 8 bases and J gave up 5 bases; unmatched junction bases: 4. The CDR3 spans 14 residues. Germline CDR1 is ENHRY and CDR2 is SYGVKD. The CDR3 region is CAIAGTGGTGELFF. The CDR3 coding sequence is TGTGCCATCGCCGGGACAGGGGGAACCGGGGAGCTGTTTTTT.

This clone has just one count. The rearrangement joins TRBV6-1 to TRBJ1-1; no definite D call. The length of the CDR3 is 13 residues. The germline V and J ends were trimmed by 6 bases and 2 bases, with 10 bases remaining between them. The germline V gene encodes CDR1 MNHNS and CDR2 SASEGT. CDR3 nucleotide sequence: TGTGCCAGCAGATACAGTAGTAACACTGAAGCTTTCTTT. This gives the protein CASRYSSNTEAFF.

The chain uses TRBV28 and TRBJ2-5; D is unclear. V dropped 1 base and J dropped 5 bases, with 8 bases sitting between them. Per germline, CDR1 MDHEN and CDR2 SYDVKM. The CDR3 is 13 amino acids. CDR3 sequence: CASSLYLEETQYF. CDR3 nucleotides: TGTGCCAGCAGTTTATATCTGGAGGAGACCCAGTACTTC.

The chain has TRBV10-1 and TRBJ2-3; 10 nucleotides agree with TRBD2. Germline V gives CDR1 WNHNN, CDR2 SYGVQD (reference sequence). This CDR3 spans 15 amino acids. V trimming: 3 bases; J trimming: 0 bases; junction bases outside the gene matches: 0. CDR3 bases: TGCGCCAGCAGTGAACTAGCGGGGAGCACAGATACGCAGTATTTT. Its protein product is CASSELAGSTDTQYF.

The rearrangement links TRBV19 to TRBJ1-6, with D tentatively TRBD1 (5 bases). This CDR3 has 14 amino acids. V lost 8 bases and J lost 4, with 12 bases in between. The germline gives CDR1 LNHDA, CDR2 SQIVND (reference sequence). CDR3 sequence: CASARGVYNSPLHF. The CDR3 DNA reads as TGTGCCAGTGCCCGGGGGGTATATAATTCACCCCTCCACTTT.

This chain joins TRBV5-4 and TRBJ2-7; weak D call: TRBD2 (6 bases). V lost 4 bases to trimming and J lost 1 base, with 21 bases between them. This CDR3 contains 17 residues. Looked up from germline, CDR1 is SGHNT and CDR2 is YYREEE (reference sequence). The CDR3 loop is CASSPDARASESYEQYF. Here the CDR3 DNA reads TGTGCCAGCAGCCCTGACGCTAGGGCTAGCGAATCCTACGAGCAGTACTTC. Variable domain in full (rest from reference TRBV5-4 and TRBJ2-7): ETGVTQSPTHLIKTRGQQVTLRCSSQSGHNTVSWYQQALGQGPQFIFQYYREEENGRGNFPPRFSGLQFPNYSSELNVNALELDDSALYLCASSPDARASESYEQYFGPGTRLTVT.

This sequence joins TRBV19 and TRBJ1-1; no reliable D call. The CDR3 runs 12 residues. Germline CDR1 LNHDA, CDR2 SQIVND (reference sequence). Trimming removed 3 bases from V and 8 bases from J, with 10 bases in between. CDR3 DNA: TGTGCCAGTAGTATGTGGCAGGCGGAAGCTTTCTTT. Translating it yields CASSMWQAEAFF. The whole variable domain, remainder taken from reference TRBV19 and TRBJ1-1, is DGGITQSPKYLFRKEGQNVTLSCEQNLNHDAMYWYRQDPGQGLRLIYYSQIVNDFQKGDIAEGYSVSREKKESFPLTVTSAQKNPTAFYLCASSMWQAEAFFGQGTRLTVV.

V is TRBV5-1 and J is TRBJ2-7; tentative D call: TRBD2 (6 bases). The CDR3 consists of 13 residues. Germline CDR1 is SGHRS and CDR2 is YFSETQ. V lost 0 bases, J lost 5 bases, and 9 bases lay in between. CDR3: CASSLVGGDEQYF. The CDR3 DNA sequence: TGCGCCAGCAGCTTGGTCGGAGGGGACGAGCAGTACTTC.

This chain joins TRBV5-4 and TRBJ1-5; possible D gene TRBD1, 6 bases. Trimming left V 5 bases short and J 2 bases short, with 11 bases between. Germline V lookup: CDR1 SGHNT, CDR2 YYREEE (reference sequence). The CDR3 covers 14 residues. This CDR3 is CASSQGIGNQPQHF. CDR3 DNA sequence: TGTGCCAGCAGTCAGGGGATTGGCAATCAGCCCCAGCATTTT.

This clone was seen only a few times. The chain carries TRBV4-1 and TRBJ2-1; TRBD1 might be the D (6 bases). V was trimmed by 3 bases and J by 9 bases, leaving 18 bases between them. Germline CDR1 and CDR2: MGHRA and YSYEKL. This CDR3 region has 15 residues. In DNA, the CDR3 is TGCGCCAGCAGCCAGGCCTACAACAGGGATGGTGAGCAGTTCTTC. Translated, it gives CASSQAYNRDGEQFF.

V is TRBV4-1 and J is TRBJ2-5, with 9 bases aligning to TRBD2. This CDR3 has 16 amino acids. V was clipped by 4 bases and J by 1 base; unmatched bases: 7. CDR1 MGHRA and CDR2 YSYEKL come from the germline V gene. The CDR3 loop reads CASSLRTSAGQETQYF. The CDR3 DNA reads as TGCGCCAGCAGCCTACGGACTAGCGCGGGCCAAGAGACCCAGTACTTC.

The chain joins TRBV6-6 to TRBJ2-7; no definite D call. This CDR3 has 13 amino acids. CDR1 and CDR2 (germline): MNHNY, SVGAGI (reference sequence). With 2 bases removed from V and 3 bases from J, the gap between germline ends came to 8 bases. The DNA for the CDR3 is TGTGCCAGCAGTTACGAGACACGCTACGAGCAGTACTTC. This gives the protein CASSYETRYEQYF.

In its sample, this clone was seen once. The chain has TRBV21-1 and TRBJ2-7; TRBD2 reflects the table's D call only, with no check against the DNA. TRBV21-1 is a listed pseudogene. This CDR3 region has 14 residues. The CDR3 sequence is CASSKDTETYEQYF. Written as DNA, the CDR3 is TGTGCCAGCAGCAAAGATACGGAGACCTACGAGCAGTACTTC.